This passage covers 9 T cell receptor beta chains from one sample sequenced in a study of T cell clones after liver transplantation. Produced via immunoSEQ multiplex PCR; TCRdb's table is partial and in-frame only. The sample consists of roughly 120,000 clones, 90% of them appearing once. Sequenced material: CD4+ T cells from blood, taken 12 months after liver transplant. These receptors came from a human patient who received a liver transplant. Some T cells here may be from the graft donor.

The chain links TRBV7-9 to TRBJ2-2; maybe TRBD2 (6 bases). This CDR3 spans 15 amino acids. Germline loops: CDR1 SEHNR, CDR2 FQNEAQ (reference sequence). The V end lost 1 base, the J end lost 7 bases, and 13 bases lay between the germline ends. The CDR3, as DNA: TGTGCCAGCAGCTTAGGGGTAGCGGCTCACGGGGAGCTGTTTTTT. This sequence encodes CASSLGVAAHGELFF.

This chain connects TRBV9 to TRBJ2-3; 7 nucleotides align to TRBD2. The CDR3 loop spans 13 amino acids. Germline V lookup: CDR1 SGDLS, CDR2 YYNGEE. V shed 4 bases and J 5 bases; nucleotides not matched to a gene: 4. The CDR3 bases are TGTGCCAGCAGCCAAACTAGCGTAGATACGCAGTATTTT. Amino acids: CASSQTSVDTQYF.

The rearrangement links TRBV30 to TRBJ2-1; 9 positions match TRBD2. The V gene's germline CDR1 is GTSNPN and CDR2 SVGIG (reference sequence). CDR3 length: 17 residues. The trim removed 0 bases at V and 0 bases at J, leaving 6 bases unmatched. The CDR3 spells CAWSVLAGPSSYNEQFF. As DNA, the CDR3 is TGTGCCTGGAGTGTACTAGCGGGTCCCAGCTCCTACAATGAGCAGTTCTTC.

The chain carries TRBV2 and TRBJ2-3; 10 positions match TRBD2. Trimming took 5 bases from V and 5 from J; bases not matched to a gene: 1. This CDR3 has 13 residues. Germline CDR1 and CDR2: SNHLY and FYNNEI. CDR3 nucleotide sequence: TGTGCCAGCAGTCTAGCGGGAGAAGATACGCAGTATTTT. Encoded protein: CASSLAGEDTQYF.

The chain links TRBV6-1 to TRBJ2-7; D might be TRBD2 (5 bases). From germline, CDR1 is MNHNS and CDR2 SASEGT. V was cut by 0 bases and J by 2 bases, with 11 bases left in between. This CDR3 is built from 15 residues. CDR3 region: CASSEAWRVAYEQYF. CDR3 in DNA: TGTGCCAGCAGTGAAGCTTGGCGGGTCGCCTACGAGCAGTACTTC.

A word on this clone: A much more abundant neighbour one base away suggests this may be a read error. The V and J genes are TRBV7-2 and TRBJ1-2; D remains ambiguous. CDR1 is SGHTA and CDR2 is FQGNSA in the germline V gene. V lost 1 base, J lost 5 bases, and 5 bases lay in between. The CDR3 has 12 amino acids. The CDR3 reads CASSLDRYGYTF. The CDR3 DNA is TGTGCCAGCAGCTTAGACAGATATGGCTACACCTTC. Full variable domain (outside the CDR3, taken from reference TRBV7-2 and TRBJ1-2): GAGVSQSPSNKVTEKGKDVELRCDPISGHTALYWYRQSLGQGLEFLIYFQGNSAPDKSGLPSDRFSAERTGGSVSTLTIQRTQQEDSAVYLCASSLDRYGYTFGSGTRLTVV.

In the case of this clone: This specimen includes other DNA sequences encoding the same CDR3. This chain connects TRBV29-1 to TRBJ1-2; D unresolved. Trimming removed 7 bases from V and 6 bases from J, with 9 bases in between. Germline lookup yields CDR1 SQVTM and CDR2 ANQGSEA. CDR3 size: 10 residues. The CDR3 DNA sequence: TGCAGCGCCTATTTGGATGGCTACACCTTC. Protein product: CSAYLDGYTF.

The V call is TRBV19, the J call TRBJ2-1; 7 bases agree with TRBD2. Trimming took 1 base from V and 7 from J; bases not matched to a gene: 4. Germline loops: CDR1 LNHDA, CDR2 SQIVND (reference sequence). The CDR3 length is 14 residues. CDR3 region: CASSIVTSRNEQFF. The CDR3 nucleotides are TGTGCCAGTAGTATAGTGACTAGCAGGAATGAGCAGTTCTTC.

The genes are TRBV28 and TRBJ1-1; 11 nucleotides line up with TRBD1. The trim removed 9 bases at V and 3 bases at J, leaving 3 bases unmatched. There are 13 residues in the CDR3. Germline CDR1 and CDR2: MDHEN and SYDVKM. CDR3 residues: CASRTGGHTEAFF. Here the CDR3 DNA reads TGTGCCAGTAGGACAGGGGGCCACACTGAAGCTTTCTTT.